This record concerns one TCR beta chain sequence. The germline CDR1 and CDR2 sequences are SNHLY and FYNNEI. With V trimmed by 4 bases and J by 2 bases, 2 bases remained unmatched. The CDR3 has 14 amino acids. The sample originates from a study of Ad26.COV2.S vaccination and SARS-CoV-2 variants. As for the study in general: Donor participated within the Ad26.COV2.S arm of the COV1001 trial.

Profiled with immunoSEQ multiplex PCR; TCRdb holds only in-frame clones, not every one. The data contain just under 250,000 clones, roughly 90% of them singletons. Treatment denoted: some 20 received Ad26.COV2.S at low or high dose, single or two shots; 5 received placebo; per-sample allocation not given. Collection of the samples took place on day 63 after the first injection of vaccine or placebo. V is TRBV2 and J is TRBJ2-3, with 8 bases that match TRBD2. This specimen was peripheral blood, taken in a trial of Ad26.COV2.S vaccine versus placebo. The sequence derives from a person aged 18-60 years who received the Ad26.COV2.S COVID-19 vaccine or a placebo. The CDR3 coding sequence is TGTGCCAGCAGTGGCGGGGGGATCACAGATACGCAGTATTTT. This translates into CASSGGGITDTQYF.